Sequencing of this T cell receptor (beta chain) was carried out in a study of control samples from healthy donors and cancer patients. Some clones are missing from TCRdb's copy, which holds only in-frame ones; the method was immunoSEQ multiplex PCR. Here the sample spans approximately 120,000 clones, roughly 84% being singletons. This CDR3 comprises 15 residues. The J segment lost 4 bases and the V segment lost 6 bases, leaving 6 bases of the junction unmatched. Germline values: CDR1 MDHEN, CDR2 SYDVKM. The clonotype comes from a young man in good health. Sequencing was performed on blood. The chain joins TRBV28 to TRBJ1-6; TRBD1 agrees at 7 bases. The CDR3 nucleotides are TGTGCCAGCAGCCCTGGGACAGTTTATAATTCACCCCTCCACTTT. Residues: CASSPGTVYNSPLHF.